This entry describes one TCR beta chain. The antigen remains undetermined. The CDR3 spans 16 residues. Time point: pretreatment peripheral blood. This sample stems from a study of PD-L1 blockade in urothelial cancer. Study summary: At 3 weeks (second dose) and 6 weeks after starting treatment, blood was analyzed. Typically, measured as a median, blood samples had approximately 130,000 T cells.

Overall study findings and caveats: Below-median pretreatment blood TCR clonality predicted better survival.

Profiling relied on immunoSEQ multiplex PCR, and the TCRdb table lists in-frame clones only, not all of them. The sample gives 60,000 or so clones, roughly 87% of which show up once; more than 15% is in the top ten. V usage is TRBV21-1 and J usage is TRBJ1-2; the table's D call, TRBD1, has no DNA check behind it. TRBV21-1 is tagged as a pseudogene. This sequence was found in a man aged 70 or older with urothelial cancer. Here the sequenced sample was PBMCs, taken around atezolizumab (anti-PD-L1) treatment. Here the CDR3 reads CASSKKKRTADFGYTF. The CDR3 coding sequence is TGTGCCAGCAGCAAAAAAAAACGGACAGCCGATTTTGGCTACACCTTC.